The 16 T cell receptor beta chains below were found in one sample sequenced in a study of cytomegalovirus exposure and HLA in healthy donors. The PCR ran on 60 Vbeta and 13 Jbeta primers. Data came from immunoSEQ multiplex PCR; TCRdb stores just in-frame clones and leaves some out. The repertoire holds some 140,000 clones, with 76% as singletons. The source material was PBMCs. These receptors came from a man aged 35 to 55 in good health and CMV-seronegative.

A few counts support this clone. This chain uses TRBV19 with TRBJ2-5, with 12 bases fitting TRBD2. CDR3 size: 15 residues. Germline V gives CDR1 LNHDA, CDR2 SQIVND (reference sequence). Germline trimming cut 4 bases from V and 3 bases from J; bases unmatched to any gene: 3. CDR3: CASSSRTSGKETQYF. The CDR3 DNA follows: TGTGCCAGTAGTAGCCGGACTAGCGGGAAAGAGACCCAGTACTTC. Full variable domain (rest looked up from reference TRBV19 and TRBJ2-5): DGGITQSPKYLFRKEGQNVTLSCEQNLNHDAMYWYRQDPGQGLRLIYYSQIVNDFQKGDIAEGYSVSREKKESFPLTVTSAQKNPTAFYLCASSSRTSGKETQYFGPGTRLLVL.

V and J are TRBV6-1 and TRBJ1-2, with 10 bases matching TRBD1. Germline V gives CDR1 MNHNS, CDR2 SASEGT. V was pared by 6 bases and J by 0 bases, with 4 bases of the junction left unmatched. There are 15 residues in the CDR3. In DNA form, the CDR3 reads TGTGCCAGCAGGCGGACAGGGGGATCTAACTATGGCTACACCTTC. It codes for CASRRTGGSNYGYTF.

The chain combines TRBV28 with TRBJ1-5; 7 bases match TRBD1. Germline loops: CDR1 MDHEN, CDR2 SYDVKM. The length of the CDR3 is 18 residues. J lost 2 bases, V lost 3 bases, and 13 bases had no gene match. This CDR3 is CASSFSDREVGGNQPQHF. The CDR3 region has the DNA TGTGCCAGCAGTTTTTCCGACAGGGAAGTTGGCGGCAATCAGCCCCAGCATTTT.

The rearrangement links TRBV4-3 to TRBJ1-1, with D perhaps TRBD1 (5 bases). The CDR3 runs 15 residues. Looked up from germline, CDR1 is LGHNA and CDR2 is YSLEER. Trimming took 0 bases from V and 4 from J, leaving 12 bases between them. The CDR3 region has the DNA TGCGCCAGCAGCCAAGAGGTCTCGGGGGGCACTGAAGCTTTCTTT. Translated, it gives CASSQEVSGGTEAFF.

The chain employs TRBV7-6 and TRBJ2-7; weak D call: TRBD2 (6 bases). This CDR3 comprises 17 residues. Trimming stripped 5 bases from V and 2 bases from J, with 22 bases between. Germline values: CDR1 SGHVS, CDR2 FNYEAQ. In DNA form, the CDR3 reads TGTGCCAGCAGCCCCTTATTAACCGTAGCGGAGCCCTACGAGCAGTACTTC. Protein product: CASSPLLTVAEPYEQYF.

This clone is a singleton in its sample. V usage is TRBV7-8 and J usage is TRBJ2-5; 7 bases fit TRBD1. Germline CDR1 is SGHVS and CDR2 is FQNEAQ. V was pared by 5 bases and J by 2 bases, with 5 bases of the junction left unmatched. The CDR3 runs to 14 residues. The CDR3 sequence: CASSHPGQQETQYF. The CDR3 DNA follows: TGTGCCAGCAGCCATCCGGGACAGCAAGAGACCCAGTACTTC.

The CDR3 region is CASRSIIGRGANEQFF. The CDR3 DNA is TGTGCCAGCAGATCGATCATAGGACGGGGAGCGAATGAGCAGTTCTTC. The chain joins TRBV28 to TRBJ2-1, with D tentatively TRBD2 (5 bases). The length of the CDR3 is 16 residues. The V end lost 6 bases, the J end lost 7 bases, and 22 bases lay between the germline ends. The germline V gene encodes CDR1 MDHEN and CDR2 SYDVKM.

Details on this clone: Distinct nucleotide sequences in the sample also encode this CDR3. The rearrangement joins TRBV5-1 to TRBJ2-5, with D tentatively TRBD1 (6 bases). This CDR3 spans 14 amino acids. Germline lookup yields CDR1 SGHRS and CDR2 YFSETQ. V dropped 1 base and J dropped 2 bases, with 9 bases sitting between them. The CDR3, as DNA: TGCGCCAGCAGCTTGCGCAGGGGTCAAGAGACCCAGTACTTC. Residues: CASSLRRGQETQYF.

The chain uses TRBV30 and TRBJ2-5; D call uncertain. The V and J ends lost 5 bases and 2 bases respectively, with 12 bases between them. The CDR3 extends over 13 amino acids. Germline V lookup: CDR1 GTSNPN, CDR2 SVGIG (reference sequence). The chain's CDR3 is CAWEGASQETQYF. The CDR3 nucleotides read TGTGCCTGGGAAGGAGCGAGTCAAGAGACCCAGTACTTC. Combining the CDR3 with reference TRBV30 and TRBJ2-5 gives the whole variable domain SQTIHQWPATLVQPVGSPLSLECTVEGTSNPNLYWYRQAAGRGLQLLFYSVGIGQISSEVPQNLSASRPQDRQFILSSKKLLLSDSGFYLCAWEGASQETQYFGPGTRLLVL.

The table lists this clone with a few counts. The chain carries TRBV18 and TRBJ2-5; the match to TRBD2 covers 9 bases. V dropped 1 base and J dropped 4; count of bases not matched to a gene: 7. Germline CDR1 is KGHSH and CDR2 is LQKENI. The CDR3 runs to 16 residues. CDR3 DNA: TGTGCCAGCTCACCACAGGCGGGGGGGCCCGGAGAGACCCAGTACTTC. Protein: CASSPQAGGPGETQYF. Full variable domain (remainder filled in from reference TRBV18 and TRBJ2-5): NAGVMQNPRHLVRRRGQEARLRCSPMKGHSHVYWYRQLPEEGLKFMVYLQKENIIDESGMPKERFSAEFPKEGPSILRIQQVVRGDSAAYFCASSPQAGGPGETQYFGPGTRLLVL.

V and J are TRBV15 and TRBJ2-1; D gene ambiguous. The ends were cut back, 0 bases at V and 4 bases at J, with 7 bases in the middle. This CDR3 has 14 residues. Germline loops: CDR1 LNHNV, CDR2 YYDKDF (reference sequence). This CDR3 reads CATSRDRVYNEQFF. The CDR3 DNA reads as TGTGCCACCAGCAGAGATCGGGTTTACAATGAGCAGTTCTTC.

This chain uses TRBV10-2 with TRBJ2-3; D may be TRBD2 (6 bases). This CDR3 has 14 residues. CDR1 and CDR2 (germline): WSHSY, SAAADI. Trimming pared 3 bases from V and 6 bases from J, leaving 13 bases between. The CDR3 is CASSDGGTGDTQYF. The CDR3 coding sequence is TGCGCCAGCAGTGATGGCGGGACGGGGGATACGCAGTATTTT.

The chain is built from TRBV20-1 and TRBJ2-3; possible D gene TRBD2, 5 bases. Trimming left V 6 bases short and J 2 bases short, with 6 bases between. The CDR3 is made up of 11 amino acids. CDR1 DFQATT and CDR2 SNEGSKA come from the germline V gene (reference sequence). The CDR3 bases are TGCAGTGCCGGGATCACAGATACGCAGTATTTT. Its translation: CSAGITDTQYF.

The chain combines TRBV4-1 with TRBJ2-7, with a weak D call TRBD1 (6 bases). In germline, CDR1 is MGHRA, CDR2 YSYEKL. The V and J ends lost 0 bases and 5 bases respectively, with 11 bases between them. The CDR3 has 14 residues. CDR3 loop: CASSQEQGPHEQYF. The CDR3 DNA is TGCGCCAGCAGCCAAGAACAGGGCCCTCACGAGCAGTACTTC.

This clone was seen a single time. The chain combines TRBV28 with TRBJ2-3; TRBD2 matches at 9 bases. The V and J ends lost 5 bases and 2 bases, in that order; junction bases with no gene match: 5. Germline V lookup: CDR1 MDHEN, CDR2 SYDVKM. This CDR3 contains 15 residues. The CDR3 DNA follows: TGTGCCAGCAGTGTAGCGGGAGCCTACACAGATACGCAGTATTTT. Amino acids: CASSVAGAYTDTQYF.

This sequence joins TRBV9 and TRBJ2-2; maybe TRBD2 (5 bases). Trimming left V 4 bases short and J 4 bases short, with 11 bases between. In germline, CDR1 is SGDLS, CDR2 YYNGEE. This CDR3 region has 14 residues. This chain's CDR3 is CASSPSGFTGELFF. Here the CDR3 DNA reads TGTGCCAGCAGCCCCTCGGGGTTCACCGGGGAGCTGTTTTTT.